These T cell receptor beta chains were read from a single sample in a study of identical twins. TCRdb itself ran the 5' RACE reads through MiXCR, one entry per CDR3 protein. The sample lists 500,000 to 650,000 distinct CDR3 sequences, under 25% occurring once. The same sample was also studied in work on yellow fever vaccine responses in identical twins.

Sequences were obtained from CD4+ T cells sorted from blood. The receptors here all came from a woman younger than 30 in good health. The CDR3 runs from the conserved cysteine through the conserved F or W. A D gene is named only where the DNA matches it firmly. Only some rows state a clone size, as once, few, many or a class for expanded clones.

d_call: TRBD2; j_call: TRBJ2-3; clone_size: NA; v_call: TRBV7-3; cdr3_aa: CASSPRSGGGDTQYF; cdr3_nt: TGTGCCAGCAGCCCACGGTCGGGAGGGGGGGATACGCAGTATTTT
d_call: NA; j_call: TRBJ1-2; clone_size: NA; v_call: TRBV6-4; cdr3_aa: CASSARDGEVDGYTF; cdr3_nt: TGTGCCAGCAGTGCGAGGGACGGTGAGGTGGATGGCTACACCTTC
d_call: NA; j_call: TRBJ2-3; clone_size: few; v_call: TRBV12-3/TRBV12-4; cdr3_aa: CASSPGERYTDTQYF; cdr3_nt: TGTGCCAGCAGCCCTGGGGAGCGGTACACAGATACGCAGTATTTT
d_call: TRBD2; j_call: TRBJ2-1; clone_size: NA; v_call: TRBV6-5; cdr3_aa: CASSYSTASGRIYNEQFF; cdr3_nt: TGTGCCAGCAGTTACTCGACGGCTAGCGGGAGGATATACAATGAGCAGTTCTTC
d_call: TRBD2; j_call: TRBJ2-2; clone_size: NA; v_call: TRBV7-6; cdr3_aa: CASSTYTTRLAGNTGELFF; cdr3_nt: TGTGCCAGCAGCACCTACACCACCAGACTAGCGGGGAACACCGGGGAGCTGTTTTTT
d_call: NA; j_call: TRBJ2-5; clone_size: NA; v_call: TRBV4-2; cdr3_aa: CASSQVLPPGVQETQYF; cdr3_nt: TGTGCCAGCAGCCAAGTTCTCCCGCCGGGTGTCCAAGAGACCCAGTACTTC
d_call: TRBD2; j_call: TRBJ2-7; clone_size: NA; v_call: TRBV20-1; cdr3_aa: CSARLSGNYEQYF; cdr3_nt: TGCAGTGCTAGACTTAGCGGGAACTACGAGCAGTACTTC
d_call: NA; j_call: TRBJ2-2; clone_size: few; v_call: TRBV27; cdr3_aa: CASSFPVTNTGELFF; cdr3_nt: TGTGCCAGCAGTTTCCCAGTAACGAACACCGGGGAGCTGTTTTTT
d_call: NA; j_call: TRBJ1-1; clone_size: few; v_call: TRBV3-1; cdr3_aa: CASSHSPGRQGTEAFF; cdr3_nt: TGTGCCAGCAGCCACTCCCCGGGCAGGCAGGGCACTGAAGCTTTCTTT
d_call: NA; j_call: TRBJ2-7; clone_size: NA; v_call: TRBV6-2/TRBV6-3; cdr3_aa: CASLKDGLTYEQYF; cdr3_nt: TGTGCCAGCCTTAAGGACGGACTTACCTACGAGCAGTACTTC
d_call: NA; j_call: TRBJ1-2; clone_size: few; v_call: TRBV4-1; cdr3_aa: CASSQEEATVQVYGYTF; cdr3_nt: TGCGCCAGCAGCCAAGAAGAGGCGACAGTACAGGTTTATGGCTACACCTTC
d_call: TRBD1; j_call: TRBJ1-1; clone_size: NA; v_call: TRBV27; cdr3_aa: CASSLTGGVRTEAFF; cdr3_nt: TGTGCCAGCAGTTTAACAGGGGGCGTGAGGACTGAAGCTTTCTTT
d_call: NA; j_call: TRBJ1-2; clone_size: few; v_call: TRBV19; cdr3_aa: CASSSSQLNYGYTF; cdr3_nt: TGTGCCAGTAGCTCATCCCAGCTCAACTATGGCTACACCTTC
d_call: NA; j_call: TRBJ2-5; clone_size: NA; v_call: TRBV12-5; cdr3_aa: CASGSDRGETQYF; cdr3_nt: TGTGCTAGTGGCTCTGACCGAGGAGAGACCCAGTACTTC
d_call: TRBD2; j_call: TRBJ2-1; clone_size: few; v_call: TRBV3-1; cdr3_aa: CASSQFSGRAGEQFF; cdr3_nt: TGTGCCAGCAGCCAATTTTCCGGGAGGGCTGGGGAGCAGTTCTTC
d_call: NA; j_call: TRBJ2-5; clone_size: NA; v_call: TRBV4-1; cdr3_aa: CASSRVKGQETQYF; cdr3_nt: TGCGCCAGCAGCCGTGTTAAGGGCCAAGAGACCCAGTACTTC
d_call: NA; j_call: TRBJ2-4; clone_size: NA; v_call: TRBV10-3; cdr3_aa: CAISEPAGRNIQYF; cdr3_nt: TGTGCCATCAGTGAGCCGGCAGGTAGAAACATTCAGTACTTC
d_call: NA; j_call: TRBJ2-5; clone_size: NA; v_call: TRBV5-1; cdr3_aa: CASTWLAGRGETQYF; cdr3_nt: TGCGCCAGCACCTGGCTCGCAGGGCGAGGGGAGACCCAGTACTTC